The clone carrying this T cell receptor beta chain was detected many times. In germline, CDR1 is LGHDT, CDR2 YNNKEL (reference sequence). The CDR3 length is 14 residues. Trimming took 4 bases from V and 6 from J; bases not matched to a gene: 4. For CDR3 and TCR beta VDJ profiling, genomic DNA was the template used. Each CDR3 protein is one row after TCRdb ran MiXCR on the reads. The sample shows around 290,000 distinct CDR3 sequences, approximately 60% of them seen only once. The sample belongs to a study of CD8+CD57+ T cells in acquired aplastic anemia. Patients chosen for sequencing had shown CD8+CD57+ cell expansion by flow cytometry. Each of the patients presented with severe acquired aplastic anemia.

The sequence derives from a human donor with aplastic anemia. V usage is TRBV3-1 and J usage is TRBJ1-2; TRBD1 aligns across 11 bases. Sequencing input: sorted CD4+, CD8+, or CD8+CD57+ T cells (not recorded which) from PBMCs. CDR3 region: CASSLDRGQNGYTF. The CDR3, as DNA: TGTGCCAGCAGCCTGGACAGGGGGCAAAATGGCTACACCTTC.